The clone carrying this T cell receptor beta chain was detected a few times. Its target is not known. Germline CDR1 is GTSNPN and CDR2 is SVGIG (reference sequence). With 0 bases removed from V and 12 bases from J, the gap between germline ends came to 14 bases. CDR3 length: 13 residues. The entry originates in a study of sequential checkpoint blockade in melanoma. Treatment here: randomized to nivolumab then ipilimumab (arm A) or the reverse (arm B). Study conclusions and caveats: Pretreatment TIL clonality tracked with response in the nivolumab-first arm.

Profiled with immunoSEQ multiplex PCR; TCRdb holds only in-frame clones, not every one. The sample lists about 2,500 clones, 15% seen once, with around 18% in the top ten. The material was tumor tissue (inferred from file names), obtained from a patient given nivolumab and ipilimumab in sequence. The rearrangement uses TRBV30 and TRBJ1-4, with a weak D call TRBD1 (6 bases). The TCR originated in a human donor with melanoma. The CDR3 here is CAWSVQGLGELFF. The CDR3 DNA reads TGTGCCTGGAGTGTACAGGGTTTGGGGGAACTGTTTTTT.